This T cell receptor (beta chain) comes out of a study of T cell repertoires in cytomegalovirus infection. The V end lost 6 bases, the J end lost 0 bases, and 14 bases lay between the germline ends. There are 16 residues in the CDR3. Germline V lookup: CDR1 MNHEY, CDR2 SVGEGT. TCRdb used MiXCR to reprocess the reads, holding one entry per CDR3 protein. Among more than 300,000 distinct CDR3 sequences listed, about 32% were seen once. As for this clonotype: The antigen is not known.

The V call is TRBV6-2 or TRBV6-3, the J call TRBJ2-2, with TRBD1 as a possible D gene (6 bases). The starting material was cultured PBMCs, obtained from culture after CMV antigen stimulation. This receptor was identified in a human donor in good health (CMV status not recorded). Some clones in this sample may be carry-over from other donors' samples. CDR3: CASRPQGAANTGELFF. CDR3 DNA sequence: TGTGCCAGCAGGCCACAGGGTGCTGCGAACACCGGGGAGCTGTTTTTT.